This TCR beta chain was sequenced during a study of blood T cells in healthy people across ages. General observations from the study: Roughly linearly, TCR beta diversity per million T cells fell as age increased.

This clonotype was found a few times. Its target is unknown. Sample-barcoded 5' priming and a J-beta primer mix drove a second PCR of roughly 7 to 11 cycles. TCRdb used MiXCR to reprocess the 5' RACE reads, holding one entry per CDR3 protein. The sample contains fewer than 1.5 million distinct CDR3 sequences, approximately 38% of which appear only once. This CDR3 spans 15 amino acids. The germline V and J ends were trimmed by 4 bases and 3 bases, with 14 bases remaining between them. CDR1 MGHDK and CDR2 SYGVNS come from the germline V gene. This chain links TRBV25-1 with TRBJ2-3; D is undetermined. What was sequenced was blood. The clonotype originates from a woman between 18 and 30 years old in good health. The CDR3 sequence is CASSASASRTDTQYF. CDR3 DNA: TGTGCCAGCAGTGCGTCCGCGAGTCGAACAGATACGCAGTATTTT.